This T cell receptor beta chain was documented in a study of PD-1 blockade in classical Hodgkin lymphoma. Notes on the study in general: It was CD4+ TCR diversity, not CD8+, that rose significantly by C4D1.

On this clone: Its target is not known.

The repertoire was sequenced with immunoSEQ multiplex PCR; TCRdb's copy has only in-frame clones and lacks some. The sample holds some 46,000 clones, over 60% seen once. The CDR3 covers 13 residues. The germline gives CDR1 SGDLS, CDR2 YYNGEE. The V end lost 1 base, the J end lost 0 bases, and 5 bases lay between the germline ends. Each of the patients experienced relapse following autologous stem cell transplantation, and their brentuximab vedotin exposure differed. This specimen consisted of peripheral blood mononuclear cells (PBMCs), obtained before the second cycle of nivolumab. The chain is built from TRBV9 and TRBJ2-7; no definite D call. This receptor was identified in a human donor with classical Hodgkin lymphoma. As DNA, the CDR3 is TGTGCCAGCAGCGTATCTGACTCCTACGAGCAGTACTTC. It yields the protein CASSVSDSYEQYF.